This TCR beta chain was identified in a study of OX40 agonist ivuxolimab in advanced cancers. Study information: Patients received ivuxolimab, an agonistic anti-OX40 (CD134) antibody.

Profiling relied on immunoSEQ multiplex PCR, and the TCRdb table lists in-frame clones only, not all of them. Found here are 45,000 to 50,000 clones, about nine tenths of them singletons; the top ten hold about 20%. Study-wide results and limits: Low normalized clonal expansion also occurred in some nonresponding patients.

On this clone itself: Its antigen is as yet unknown.

The sequence derives from an adult with an advanced solid tumor such as melanoma, head and neck, liver or kidney cancer. The starting material was CD4+ or CD8+ T cells sorted from blood, obtained in a trial of the OX40 agonist ivuxolimab.

The CDR3 DNA reads as TGTGCCAGCAGCTTAGATTTCCCACTGGGTAATTCACCCCTCCACTTT. This codes for CASSLDFPLGNSPLHF. J is TRBJ1-6 and V is TRBV7-2; D remains ambiguous. CDR3 length equals 16 residues. CDR1 and CDR2 from the germline V gene are SGHTA and FQGNSA. V was clipped by 1 base and J by 6 bases, with 13 bases between them.